This entry is about one T cell receptor (beta chain). The data were obtained in a study of blood T cell repertoires in COVID-19. Study overall: The samples span acute and convalescent COVID-19 from the United States, Italy and Spain.

Adults between roughly 18 and 90 years of age took part from some 25 US areas. Germline CDR1 reads SGHNT; CDR2 reads YENEEA. J gave up 6 bases and V 1 base, and 3 bases lay outside the gene matches. The CDR3 contains 14 residues. As processed by the authors: Reference gene primer amplification gave nucleated cell count estimates. Sequencing used immunoSEQ multiplex PCR; TCRdb keeps in-frame clones, though not all of them. V and J calls and clone size are those listed in that table; D and trimming were worked out from the DNA. The table has some 250,000 clones, over 80% seen once. The V gene is TRBV11-3, the J gene TRBJ2-1; 7 positions match TRBD1. The clonotype originates from a human donor in a cohort exposed to, infected with or recovered from COVID-19 (not recorded which). The donor label of this sample is uncertain. Specimen: PBMCs or T cells enriched from blood (not recorded which). The CDR3 DNA reads as TGTGCCAGCAGCTTAGTGGGGACAGTCAATGAGCAGTTCTTC. Translation gives CASSLVGTVNEQFF.